These 28 T cell receptor beta chains originate from one sample sequenced in a study of T cells after yellow fever vaccination. TCRdb used MiXCR to reprocess the 5' RACE reads, holding one entry per CDR3 protein. The sample has 300,000 to 350,000 distinct CDR3 sequences; about 10% are singletons. Specimen: CD4+ T cells sorted from PBMCs, collected 45 days after the yellow fever booster vaccination. The receptors were sampled from a man aged 18 to 30 who received the YFV17D yellow fever vaccine.

This clonotype showed up just a few times. This chain links TRBV4-3 with TRBJ2-1; D might be TRBD1 (5 bases). Germline CDR1 is LGHNA and CDR2 is YSLEER. Trimming took off 3 bases at V and 15 bases at J, with 18 bases between the two ends. CDR3 length equals 13 residues. CDR3 DNA sequence: TGCGCCAGCAGCCACCGCCCGGGCCCAGGGCGGTTCTTC. Protein product: CASSHRPGPGRFF.

This sequence joins TRBV10-2 and TRBJ2-1; D not certain. The CDR3 length is 14 residues. The germline V gene has CDR1 WSHSY and CDR2 SAAADI. V dropped 3 bases and J dropped 8 bases, with 14 bases sitting between them. This CDR3 reads CASSDIVQNDEQFF. The CDR3 nucleotides read TGCGCCAGCAGTGATATAGTTCAGAACGATGAGCAGTTCTTC.

This clonotype was seen only a few times. The V and J genes are TRBV20-1 and TRBJ1-4, with a weak D call TRBD1 (5 bases). The V end was cut by 0 bases, the J end by 8 bases, with 10 bases between. This CDR3 has 13 residues. Germline V gene data show CDR1 as DFQATT and CDR2 as SNEGSKA (reference sequence). The CDR3 here is CSARDRRGEKLFF. CDR3 bases: TGCAGTGCTAGAGATCGGCGGGGGGAAAAACTGTTTTTT.

This clonotype has a count of ten or more. V gene TRBV7-2 combines with J gene TRBJ2-3; 12 bases line up with TRBD2. From germline, CDR1 is SGHTA and CDR2 FQGNSA. With 4 bases clipped from V and 4 bases from J, the junction kept 6 bases outside the gene matches. The CDR3 contains 16 residues. CDR3 in DNA: TGTGCCAGCAGCTCCCGACTAGCGGGGGCCGCAGATACGCAGTATTTT. Amino acids: CASSSRLAGAADTQYF.

J is TRBJ2-7 and V is TRBV4-3; 7 bases map to TRBD1. The CDR3 runs to 15 residues. The germline gives CDR1 LGHNA, CDR2 YSLEER. Unmatched junction bases numbered 6, after V lost 4 bases and J lost 0 bases. The CDR3 coding sequence is TGCGCCAGCAGCCCGACCGGGACAGCCTCCTACGAGCAGTACTTC. Protein product: CASSPTGTASYEQYF.

The V gene is TRBV6-5, the J gene TRBJ1-1; D may be TRBD1 (5 bases). The CDR3 contains 15 residues. In germline, CDR1 is MNHEY, CDR2 SVGAGI. The V end was cut by 2 bases, the J end by 4 bases, with 14 bases between. Here the CDR3 DNA reads TGTGCCAGCAGTTACCTGTCAGGCGGGGGCACTGAAGCTTTCTTT. As protein: CASSYLSGGGTEAFF.

The chain is built from TRBV6-5 and TRBJ1-5; 8 bases map to TRBD1. This CDR3 is 12 amino acids long. Trimming removed 8 bases from V and 7 bases from J; junction bases left unmatched: 4. Looked up from germline, CDR1 is MNHEY and CDR2 is SVGAGI. This chain's CDR3 is CASRTGNQPQHF. In nucleotides, the CDR3 is TGTGCCAGCCGGACAGGGAACCAGCCCCAGCATTTT.

The chain couples TRBV6-6 to TRBJ2-5; D ambiguous. V was trimmed by 6 bases and J by 3 bases, leaving 11 bases between them. The CDR3 contains 13 residues. Germline CDR1 reads MNHNY; CDR2 reads SVGAGI (reference sequence). The DNA for the CDR3 is TGTGCCAGCAGGGGATCTGCAGAAGAGACCCAGTACTTC. It codes for CASRGSAEETQYF.

The sample holds many counts of this clonotype. This sequence joins TRBV5-1 and TRBJ2-3; a possible D gene is TRBD1 (6 bases). Germline CDR1 reads SGHRS; CDR2 reads YFSETQ. Trimming cost V 7 bases and J 3 bases, with 15 bases left between them. This CDR3 spans 14 amino acids. CDR3 loop: CASAGGGVTDTQYF. DNA of the CDR3: TGCGCCAGCGCAGGTGGGGGCGTTACAGATACGCAGTATTTT.

This clonotype has just a few counts. The chain is built from TRBV11-2 and TRBJ1-3, with D tentatively TRBD1 (5 bases). V lost 6 bases to trimming and J lost 0 bases, with 9 bases between them. Looked up from germline, CDR1 is SGHAT and CDR2 is FQNNGV. The CDR3 runs 14 residues. DNA for the CDR3: TGTGCCAGCAGGACAGTTTCCTCTGGAAACACCATATATTTT. Protein sequence: CASRTVSSGNTIYF.

The rearrangement links TRBV12-3 or TRBV12-4 to TRBJ2-3, with D perhaps assigned TRBD1 or TRBD2 (7 bases each). This CDR3 has 15 amino acids. The V and J ends lost 8 bases and 3 bases respectively, with 18 bases between them. The CDR3 sequence: CASHRRGGMTDTQYF. In DNA form, the CDR3 reads TGTGCCAGCCACCGCAGGGGGGGGATGACAGATACGCAGTATTTT.

This clonotype was observed at least ten times. J is TRBJ2-7 and V is TRBV23-1, with D hard to call. TRBV23-1 is annotated as an ORF whose role is uncertain. CDR3 length equals 13 residues. Deletions cut 4 bases from V and 4 bases from J, with 11 bases between. The CDR3 region has the DNA TGCGCCAGCAGTCTCCTCTGGTTATACGAGCAGTACGTC. Its translation is CASSLLWLYEQYV.

Notes on this clonotype: A much larger clone differs from this one at a single base, so this may be a read error. This chain joins TRBV7-2 and TRBJ2-5, with TRBD2 matching over 10 bases. This CDR3 comprises 14 residues. Germline values: CDR1 SGHTA, CDR2 FQGNSA. The CDR3 loop is CASRAGTSVESQYF. The CDR3 DNA reads as TGTGCCAGCAGGGCCGGGACTAGCGTCGAGAGCCAGTACTTC.

The V gene is TRBV5-6, the J gene TRBJ2-5, with D unresolved. The V and J ends lost 1 base and 5 bases respectively, with 6 bases between them. The CDR3 totals 12 residues. Germline CDR1 SGHDT, CDR2 YYEEEE. The chain's CDR3 is CASSLIEETQYF. Here the CDR3 DNA reads TGTGCCAGCAGCTTGATAGAGGAGACCCAGTACTTC.

There are a few counts of this clonotype. The chain is built from TRBV7-2 and TRBJ1-2; 9 bases match TRBD1. There are 15 residues in the CDR3. Germline lookup yields CDR1 SGHTA and CDR2 FQGNSA. The trim removed 5 bases at V and 0 bases at J, leaving 4 bases unmatched. The CDR3 coding sequence is TGTGCCAGCAGCCTACAGGGGGCGTCTAACTATGGCTACACCTTC. Amino acid sequence: CASSLQGASNYGYTF. The variable domain in full, completed from reference TRBV7-2 and TRBJ1-2, reads GAGVSQSPSNKVTEKGKDVELRCDPISGHTALYWYRQSLGQGLEFLIYFQGNSAPDKSGLPSDRFSAERTGGSVSTLTIQRTQQEDSAVYLCASSLQGASNYGYTFGSGTRLTVV.

A few counts support this clonotype. The chain employs TRBV27 and TRBJ1-5; a weak D match, TRBD1 (6 bases). CDR1 MNHEY and CDR2 SMNVEV come from the germline V gene (reference sequence). The ends were cut back, 3 bases at V and 6 bases at J, with 12 bases in the middle. This CDR3 contains 14 residues. CDR3 amino acids: CASSLGQGTQPQHF. The CDR3 nucleotides are TGTGCCAGCAGTTTGGGCCAGGGGACTCAGCCCCAGCATTTT.

This clonotype was counted only a few times. V usage is TRBV4-2 and J usage is TRBJ2-1, with D perhaps assigned TRBD1 or TRBD2 (7 bases each). V shed 1 base and J shed 4 bases, with 14 bases lying between them. The CDR3 loop spans 16 amino acids. CDR1 is LGHNA and CDR2 is YNFKEQ in the germline V gene. CDR3 nucleotide sequence: TGTGCCAGCAGCCAAGGGGAGGGGGCTGGTTACAATGAGCAGTTCTTC. Its protein product is CASSQGEGAGYNEQFF.

This clonotype was observed a few times. The chain has TRBV20-1 and TRBJ2-5, with D perhaps assigned TRBD1 or TRBD2 (6 bases each). In germline, CDR1 is DFQATT, CDR2 SNEGSKA (reference sequence). The V end lost 4 bases, the J end lost 5 bases, and 17 bases lay between the germline ends. CDR3 size: 14 residues. The chain's CDR3 is CSATPAGQGETQYF. The CDR3 bases are TGCAGTGCTACTCCTGCGGGGCAGGGGGAGACCCAGTACTTC.

The chain uses TRBV4-1 and TRBJ1-1; D may be TRBD1 (6 bases). Germline CDR1 MGHRA, CDR2 YSYEKL. Trimming left V 3 bases short and J 5 bases short, with 16 bases between. The CDR3 covers 15 residues. The CDR3 loop is CASSHGGGGGTEAFF. CDR3 in DNA: TGCGCCAGCAGCCATGGCGGCGGGGGCGGAACTGAAGCTTTCTTT.

This clonotype came up a few times. J is TRBJ2-1 and V is TRBV7-9; 12 positions match TRBD1. The germline CDR1 and CDR2 sequences are SEHNR and FQNEAQ (reference sequence). Trimming at V came to 1 base and at J to 9 bases, leaving 4 bases not matched to a gene. This CDR3 comprises 15 residues. The CDR3 protein is CASSLGDRGHGEQFF. CDR3 DNA: TGTGCCAGCAGCTTAGGGGACAGGGGGCATGGTGAGCAGTTCTTC.

The V gene is TRBV27, the J gene TRBJ1-2, with 8 bases matching TRBD1. The ends lost 4 bases at V and 8 bases at J; junction bases unmatched: 6. The CDR3 covers 13 residues. Germline V gene sequence: CDR1 MNHEY, CDR2 SMNVEV (reference sequence). The CDR3 sequence is CASSSDRVPGYTF. The CDR3 region has the DNA TGTGCCAGCAGTTCGGACAGGGTTCCGGGCTACACCTTC.

This clonotype was seen a few times. The chain joins TRBV4-3 to TRBJ2-2; D is ambiguous. Trimming took off 1 base at V and 0 bases at J, with 18 bases between the two ends. CDR1 LGHNA and CDR2 YSLEER come from the germline V gene. This CDR3 spans 19 amino acids. In DNA, the CDR3 is TGCGCCAGCAGCCAAGGGCCAGTGACCTTAAATCCGAACACCGGGGAGCTGTTTTTT. This codes for CASSQGPVTLNPNTGELFF.

This rearrangement joins TRBV6-5 to TRBJ1-6; possible D gene TRBD1, 6 bases. Germline V lookup: CDR1 MNHEY, CDR2 SVGAGI. This CDR3 has 17 amino acids. V lost 8 bases to trimming and J lost 0 bases, with 17 bases between them. CDR3 coding DNA: TGTGCCAGCGCCAAACAGGGTCGTGGCTCCTATAATTCACCCCTCCACTTT. Its protein product is CASAKQGRGSYNSPLHF.

This clonotype was detected a few times. The chain employs TRBV11-2 and TRBJ2-1; no definite D call. Trimming shortened V by 6 bases and J by 8 bases, and 14 bases separated the two germline ends. This CDR3 spans 13 amino acids. In germline, CDR1 is SGHAT, CDR2 FQNNGV. This CDR3 is CASSFFNLDEQFF. CDR3 bases: TGTGCCAGCAGTTTTTTTAACTTGGATGAGCAGTTCTTC.

The chain joins TRBV27 to TRBJ1-2; perhaps TRBD1 as D (5 bases). Trimming stripped 6 bases from V and 5 bases from J, with 19 bases between. Germline V gene lookup returns CDR1 MNHEY and CDR2 SMNVEV (reference sequence). The CDR3 consists of 15 residues. The DNA of the CDR3 is TGTGCCAGCAGGACCGCGACGAGGGGTCCATATGGCTACACCTTC. Encoded protein: CASRTATRGPYGYTF.

This clonotype was recorded a few times. The chain recombines TRBV6-5 with TRBJ2-2, with D maybe TRBD1 (5 bases). The V gene lost 5 bases and the J gene lost 6 bases, with 22 bases spanning the gap. Germline CDR1 and CDR2: MNHEY and SVGAGI. The CDR3 is made up of 17 amino acids. The CDR3 coding sequence is TGTGCCAGCAGTCCACCCCCCGGCAGGGTGGGTGCCGGGGAGCTGTTTTTT. Amino acids: CASSPPPGRVGAGELFF.

This clonotype was seen only a few times. V is TRBV5-1 and J is TRBJ1-1; possibly TRBD1 for D (5 bases). This CDR3 has 15 residues. Germline V gene sequence: CDR1 SGHRS, CDR2 YFSETQ. The V end was cut by 1 base, the J end by 0 bases, with 10 bases between. The CDR3 here is CASSLMGGVNTEAFF. CDR3 DNA: TGCGCCAGCAGCTTGATGGGGGGGGTGAACACTGAAGCTTTCTTT.

The V and J genes are TRBV7-9 and TRBJ1-2, with D possibly TRBD1 on 5 matching bases. The CDR3 consists of 16 residues. The ends were cut back, 1 base at V and 4 bases at J, with 16 bases in the middle. CDR1 and CDR2 from the germline V gene are SEHNR and FQNEAQ (reference sequence). This CDR3 is CASSLDLGSGSYGYTF. The CDR3 coding sequence is TGTGCCAGCAGCTTAGACCTCGGGTCAGGGAGCTATGGCTACACCTTC.